The 27 T cell receptor beta chains given below trace back to one sample, sequenced in a study of radiation and T cells in renal cell carcinoma. Time point reported: baseline pretreatment blood. The treatment here: 15 Gy SBRT to primary tumor, nephrectomy 4 weeks later. Profiled with immunoSEQ multiplex PCR; TCRdb holds only in-frame clones, not every one. This sample yields some 110,000 clones, of which roughly 80% are seen a single time; around 2.8% belongs to the top ten. Sequenced here: blood, sampled from a patient whose treatment included radiotherapy and nephrectomy. The receptors shown here come from a woman aged 55-69 years with renal cell carcinoma.

The chain links TRBV5-1 to TRBJ1-1; possible D gene TRBD1, 6 bases. Germline CDR1 reads SGHRS; CDR2 reads YFSETQ. CDR3 length equals 15 residues. Deletions cut 0 bases from V and 5 bases from J, with 14 bases between. CDR3 loop: CASSLDARGWTEAFF. The CDR3 DNA follows: TGCGCCAGCAGCTTGGACGCCAGGGGTTGGACTGAAGCTTTCTTT. Together with reference TRBV5-1 and TRBJ1-1, the CDR3 gives the full variable domain: KAGVTQTPRYLIKTRGQQVTLSCSPISGHRSVSWYQQTPGQGLQFLFEYFSETQRNKGNFPGRFSGRQFSNSRSEMNVSTLELGDSALYLCASSLDARGWTEAFFGQGTRLTVV.

The V call is TRBV7-8, the J call TRBJ1-1, with D uncertain. Germline CDR1 reads SGHVS; CDR2 reads FQNEAQ. V lost 5 bases and J 1 base, leaving 17 bases between the germline ends. The length of the CDR3 is 16 residues. The chain's CDR3 is CASSPLSRGSNTEAFF. The CDR3 region has the DNA TGTGCCAGCAGCCCCTTATCCCGAGGGTCGAACACTGAAGCTTTCTTT.

The rearrangement joins TRBV6-1 to TRBJ2-3, with D possibly being TRBD2 (6 bases). V was trimmed by 3 bases and J by 3 bases, leaving 13 bases between them. Germline V gene data show CDR1 as MNHNS and CDR2 as SASEGT. CDR3 length: 15 residues. Written as DNA, the CDR3 is TGTGCCAGCAGTGATCTCTATGGAGGGACAGATACGCAGTATTTT. This gives the protein CASSDLYGGTDTQYF.

The chain uses TRBV5-4 and TRBJ2-2; no definite D call. Germline V gene lookup returns CDR1 SGHNT and CDR2 YYREEE (reference sequence). Trimming removed 4 bases from V and 5 bases from J, with 9 bases in between. The CDR3 is made up of 13 amino acids. CDR3 amino acids: CASSPDPTGELFF. The CDR3 bases are TGTGCCAGCAGCCCCGACCCTACCGGGGAGCTGTTTTTT.

V and J are TRBV6-1 and TRBJ2-1; D ambiguous. The CDR3 runs to 13 residues. CDR1 is MNHNS, CDR2 SASEGT, per germline. Trimming pared 1 base from V and 8 bases from J, leaving 9 bases between. The CDR3 protein is CASSEEAWDEQFF. The CDR3 DNA follows: TGTGCCAGCAGTGAAGAGGCGTGGGATGAGCAGTTCTTC.

V gene TRBV7-3 combines with J gene TRBJ2-7; 8 bases are shared with TRBD1. The V gene end was trimmed by 0 bases and the J gene end by 4 bases; junction bases not matched to a gene: 5. Germline CDR1 SGHTA, CDR2 FQGTGA. The CDR3 length is 15 residues. The CDR3 coding sequence is TGTGCCAGCAGCTTAACTGAGACAGGGGTTTACGAGCAGTACTTC. Its translation: CASSLTETGVYEQYF.

The chain links TRBV25-1 to TRBJ2-7, with D perhaps matching TRBD1 or TRBD2 (7 bases each). This CDR3 spans 13 amino acids. V was pared by 6 bases and J by 4 bases, with 13 bases between. Looked up from germline, CDR1 is MGHDK and CDR2 is SYGVNS. The CDR3: CASRFQGGYEQYF. CDR3 sequence (DNA): TGTGCCAGCAGGTTTCAGGGGGGGTACGAGCAGTACTTC.

V usage is TRBV5-1 and J usage is TRBJ2-7; the D gene is possibly TRBD1 (6 bases). CDR3 size: 14 residues. Germline assignment: CDR1 SGHRS and CDR2 YFSETQ. Trimming took 4 bases from V and 6 from J, leaving 17 bases between them. The CDR3 nucleotides read TGCGCCAGCAGCCAGACGCGAGGGGGATCCGAGCAGTACTTC. The encoded protein is CASSQTRGGSEQYF.

The chain employs TRBV7-6 and TRBJ2-2, with D perhaps matching TRBD1 or TRBD2 (6 bases each). Germline V lookup: CDR1 SGHVS, CDR2 FNYEAQ. This CDR3 has 16 amino acids. Deletions cut 1 base from V and 4 bases from J, with 13 bases between. This chain's CDR3 is CASSLGGASGTGELFF. CDR3 coding DNA: TGTGCCAGCAGCTTAGGGGGGGCCAGCGGCACCGGGGAGCTGTTTTTT.

The chain links TRBV28 to TRBJ2-5; 7 bases agree with TRBD1. This CDR3 has 14 residues. CDR1 is MDHEN and CDR2 is SYDVKM in the germline V gene. V lost 6 bases to trimming and J lost 4 bases; unmatched junction nucleotides: 8. The CDR3 nucleotides read TGTGCCAGCAGAGAGCCGGGACAGATAGAGACCCAGTACTTC. Its translation is CASREPGQIETQYF.

The V call is TRBV11-1, the J call TRBJ2-7; the match to TRBD2 covers 9 bases. There are 15 residues in the CDR3. Per germline, CDR1 SGHAT and CDR2 FQDESV (reference sequence). With V trimmed by 5 bases and J by 4 bases, 9 bases remained unmatched. The DNA for the CDR3 is TGTGCCAGCAGCGTCCAAGCGGGGGGTGTATACGAGCAGTACTTC. Translation: CASSVQAGGVYEQYF.

The count of this clone is one. The chain uses TRBV19 and TRBJ2-5; TRBD1 is a possible D gene (6 bases). There are 16 residues in the CDR3. V was cut by 6 bases and J by 4 bases, with 21 bases left in between. Germline-derived CDR1 and CDR2 are LNHDA and SQIVND (reference sequence). CDR3 protein: CASSMGASQGRETQYF. For the CDR3, the DNA is TGTGCCAGTAGCATGGGGGCCAGTCAAGGGCGAGAGACCCAGTACTTC. Full variable domain (remainder filled in from reference TRBV19 and TRBJ2-5): DGGITQSPKYLFRKEGQNVTLSCEQNLNHDAMYWYRQDPGQGLRLIYYSQIVNDFQKGDIAEGYSVSREKKESFPLTVTSAQKNPTAFYLCASSMGASQGRETQYFGPGTRLLVL.

The V call is TRBV5-4, the J call TRBJ2-1; tentative D call: TRBD1 (6 bases). This CDR3 spans 16 amino acids. Looked up from germline, CDR1 is SGHNT and CDR2 is YYREEE (reference sequence). V lost 4 bases to trimming and J lost 0 bases, with 14 bases between them. The CDR3 region is CASSPEGGFSYNEQFF. CDR3 coding DNA: TGTGCCAGCAGCCCAGAAGGGGGTTTCTCCTACAATGAGCAGTTCTTC.

CDR3 sequence reads: CASSPDGLSTDTQYF. The DNA of the CDR3 is TGTGCCAGCAGCCCCGACGGCTTAAGCACAGATACGCAGTATTTT. This chain joins TRBV7-2 and TRBJ2-3; D gene uncertain. V lost 5 bases and J lost 0, with 12 bases in between. Looked up from germline, CDR1 is SGHTA and CDR2 is FQGNSA. The CDR3 covers 15 residues.

V gene TRBV28 combines with J gene TRBJ2-5, with a weak D call TRBD1 (6 bases). The V gene lost 5 bases and the J gene lost 5 bases, with 18 bases spanning the gap. The CDR3 has 15 residues. Looked up from germline, CDR1 is MDHEN and CDR2 is SYDVKM. The CDR3 sequence: CASSPGHLQVETQYF. The CDR3 DNA is TGTGCCAGCAGTCCGGGACACCTCCAAGTCGAGACCCAGTACTTC.

The CDR3 DNA is TGTGCCAGCAGCTCGGAAGCAGGGTTGGTGGGTGGCTACACCTTC. Protein sequence: CASSSEAGLVGGYTF. The chain joins TRBV7-9 to TRBJ1-2; D perhaps matches TRBD1 (5 bases). V was clipped by 4 bases and J by 7 bases, with 19 bases between them. CDR3 length equals 15 residues. Germline V gene data show CDR1 as SEHNR and CDR2 as FQNEAQ (reference sequence).

V usage is TRBV11-3 and J usage is TRBJ2-7, with D possibly being TRBD1 or TRBD2 (5 bases each). The CDR3 consists of 14 residues. V was pared by 5 bases and J by 2 bases, with 13 bases between. Germline CDR1 is SGHNT and CDR2 is YENEEA. In nucleotides, the CDR3 is TGTGCCAGCAGCCCTAGCTCGGGGCCCTACGAGCAGTACTTC. Its translation is CASSPSSGPYEQYF.

The rearrangement links TRBV10-3 to TRBJ1-2; D is perhaps TRBD1 (6 bases). CDR1 is ENHRY and CDR2 is SYGVKD in the germline V gene. This CDR3 is built from 16 residues. Trimming took 10 bases from V and 0 from J, leaving 21 bases between them. The CDR3 DNA follows: TGTGCCAGCAGCCCTACAGGGTTGACCTCTAACTATGGCTACACCTTC. Protein sequence: CASSPTGLTSNYGYTF.

The chain uses TRBV6-6 and TRBJ1-5; D call uncertain. CDR3 length: 14 amino acids. In germline, CDR1 is MNHNY, CDR2 SVGAGI (reference sequence). V was trimmed by 8 bases and J by 0 bases, leaving 11 bases between them. CDR3 sequence (DNA): TGTGCCAGCCGGACTTACGGTAGCAATCAGCCCCAGCATTTT. Protein sequence: CASRTYGSNQPQHF.

V and J are TRBV29-1 and TRBJ2-7; the match to TRBD1 covers 8 bases. CDR1 is SQVTM and CDR2 is ANQGSEA in the germline V gene. The CDR3 runs 13 residues. The V gene end was trimmed by 4 bases and the J gene end by 1 base; junction bases not matched to a gene: 3. The CDR3 DNA reads as TGCAGCGTTGCAGGGGGCGGATCCTACGAGCAGTACTTC. The encoded protein is CSVAGGGSYEQYF.

The chain has TRBV28 and TRBJ1-3; no reliable D call. Germline V gene sequence: CDR1 MDHEN, CDR2 SYDVKM. The V end was cut by 3 bases, the J end by 0 bases, with 15 bases between. This CDR3 is built from 17 residues. Here the CDR3 reads CASSFFQEYTSGNTIYF. CDR3 in DNA: TGTGCCAGCAGTTTTTTCCAGGAATACACCTCTGGAAACACCATATATTTT.

J is TRBJ2-4 and V is TRBV19; 8 bases map to TRBD1. Trimming at V came to 5 bases and at J to 5 bases, leaving 5 bases not matched to a gene. Germline values: CDR1 LNHDA, CDR2 SQIVND (reference sequence). CDR3 size: 14 residues. As DNA, the CDR3 is TGTGCCAGTAGTCCAAGACAGGGGCAAAACATTCAGTACTTC. Its translation: CASSPRQGQNIQYF.

The chain is built from TRBV7-9 and TRBJ2-1; D is unclear. Trimming left V 4 bases short and J 1 base short, with 17 bases between. The CDR3 runs to 17 residues. From germline, CDR1 is SEHNR and CDR2 FQNEAQ (reference sequence). The CDR3 here is CASSSPLDGHSYNEQFF. In nucleotides, the CDR3 is TGTGCCAGCAGCTCCCCCCTTGATGGGCATTCCTACAATGAGCAGTTCTTC.

This clone has more than one count but fewer than ten. The genes are TRBV15 and TRBJ1-1; D unclear. Germline loops: CDR1 LNHNV, CDR2 YYDKDF (reference sequence). This CDR3 is built from 13 residues. Deletions cut 0 bases from V and 5 bases from J, with 7 bases between. Written as DNA, the CDR3 is TGTGCCACCAGCAGAGAGGTAGGAACTGAAGCTTTCTTT. Residues: CATSREVGTEAFF.

The V gene is TRBV19, the J gene TRBJ1-2; D is perhaps TRBD1 (5 bases). CDR1 is LNHDA and CDR2 is SQIVND in the germline V gene (reference sequence). With 3 bases removed from V and 10 bases from J, the gap between germline ends came to 15 bases. CDR3 length: 13 residues. Here the CDR3 reads CASSIGGDLPYTF. The CDR3 DNA reads TGTGCCAGTAGTATTGGGGGAGACTTACCCTACACCTTC. Full variable domain (remainder filled in from reference TRBV19 and TRBJ1-2): DGGITQSPKYLFRKEGQNVTLSCEQNLNHDAMYWYRQDPGQGLRLIYYSQIVNDFQKGDIAEGYSVSREKKESFPLTVTSAQKNPTAFYLCASSIGGDLPYTFGSGTRLTVV.

J is TRBJ1-1 and V is TRBV21-1; the table calls TRBD1, which could not be checked here. TRBV21-1 represents a pseudogene. This CDR3 comprises 13 residues. CDR3 DNA sequence: TGTGCCAGCAGCAAACAGGGGGCAACTGAAGCTTTCTTT. Its protein is CASSKQGATEAFF.

The chain combines TRBV28 with TRBJ1-4; 8 bases match TRBD1. Germline V gives CDR1 MDHEN, CDR2 SYDVKM. Losses at the gene ends were 5 bases for V and 5 bases for J; bases not matched to a gene: 4. The CDR3 consists of 14 residues. In DNA form, the CDR3 reads TGTGCCAGCAGTCGGGACAGGTTGAATGAAAAACTGTTTTTT. Translation: CASSRDRLNEKLFF.